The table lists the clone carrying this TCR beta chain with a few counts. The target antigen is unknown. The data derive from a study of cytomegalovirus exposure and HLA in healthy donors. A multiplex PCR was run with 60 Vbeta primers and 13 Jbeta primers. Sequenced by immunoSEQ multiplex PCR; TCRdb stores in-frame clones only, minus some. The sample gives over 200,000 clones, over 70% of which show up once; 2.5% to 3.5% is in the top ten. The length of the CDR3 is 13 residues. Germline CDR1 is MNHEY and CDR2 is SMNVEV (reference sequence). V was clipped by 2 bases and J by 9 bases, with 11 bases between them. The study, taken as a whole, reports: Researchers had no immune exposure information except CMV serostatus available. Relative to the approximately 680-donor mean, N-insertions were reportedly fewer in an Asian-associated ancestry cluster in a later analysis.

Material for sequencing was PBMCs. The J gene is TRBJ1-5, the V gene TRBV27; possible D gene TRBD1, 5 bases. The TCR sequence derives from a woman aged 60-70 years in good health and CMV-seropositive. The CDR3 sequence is CASSLIVGGPQHF. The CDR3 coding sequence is TGTGCCAGCAGTTTAATAGTGGGGGGGCCCCAGCATTTT.